The 3 T cell receptor beta chains below come from one sample, sequenced in a study of monozygotic twins with cystic fibrosis. Profiled with immunoSEQ multiplex PCR; TCRdb holds only in-frame clones, not every one. The repertoire holds some 10,000 clones, with 98% as singletons. Sample: blood. The origin of the receptors is a girl aged 2 to 9 with cystic fibrosis.

The chain links TRBV5-1 to TRBJ2-1; 14 nucleotides align to TRBD2. Germline V CDR1 and CDR2: SGHRS, YFSETQ. After removal of 0 bases from V and 9 bases from J, the junction contained 2 bases not matched to a gene. CDR3 length: 15 residues. CDR3: CASSLGLAGGAEQFF. CDR3 nucleotide sequence: TGCGCCAGCAGCTTGGGACTAGCGGGAGGGGCTGAGCAGTTCTTC.

This chain uses TRBV27 with TRBJ1-4, with D unclear. In germline, CDR1 is MNHEY, CDR2 SMNVEV (reference sequence). V gave up 4 bases and J gave up 7 bases, with 19 bases separating them. CDR3 size: 16 residues. CDR3 nucleotide sequence: TGTGCCAGCAGTTGGAGGGCAACAGCCTTTACTGAAAAACTGTTTTTT. Protein sequence: CASSWRATAFTEKLFF.

The chain combines TRBV15 with TRBJ2-7; D gene unclear. The V gene lost 5 bases and the J gene lost 2 bases, with 13 bases spanning the gap. The CDR3 is made up of 14 amino acids. From germline, CDR1 is LNHNV and CDR2 YYDKDF (reference sequence). CDR3: CATSYSENTYEQYF. The CDR3 nucleotides read TGTGCCACCAGCTACTCGGAGAACACCTACGAGCAGTACTTC.